This entry lists 18 T cell receptor beta chains sequenced from one sample in a study of blood T cell repertoires in COVID-19. Libraries were prepared by immunoSEQ multiplex PCR; TCRdb keeps only in-frame clonotypes and omits some of them. Among some 100,000 clones, approximately 86% were seen once, and the ten largest hold roughly 7.4%. Sequencing used peripheral blood. These receptors came from a woman in her seventies with acute or convalescent COVID-19.

The chain joins TRBV28 to TRBJ2-1; 9 nucleotides match TRBD2. The germline gives CDR1 MDHEN, CDR2 SYDVKM. With 3 bases clipped from V and 6 bases from J, the junction kept 9 bases outside the gene matches. The CDR3 extends over 16 amino acids. CDR3 coding DNA: TGTGCCAGCAGTTTCCTTGCGGGAGGGTCACTCAATGAGCAGTTCTTC. This codes for CASSFLAGGSLNEQFF.

The genes are TRBV27 and TRBJ2-1, with TRBD2 matching 7 bases. The length of the CDR3 is 16 residues. The germline V gene has CDR1 MNHEY and CDR2 SMNVEV (reference sequence). V was clipped by 6 bases and J by 1 base; unmatched bases: 9. The CDR3 DNA reads TGTGCCAGCAGCCATATGGAGGGAGGGTCCTACAATGAGCAGTTCTTC. Its translation: CASSHMEGGSYNEQFF.

V usage is TRBV27 and J usage is TRBJ2-7; 11 bases fit TRBD2. The V gene's germline CDR1 is MNHEY and CDR2 SMNVEV (reference sequence). The CDR3 is 13 amino acids. V shed 6 bases, J shed 4 bases, and the junction held 2 bases outside the gene matches. CDR3 nucleotides: TGTGCCAGCAGAATAGCGGGAGGGTACGAGCAGTACTTC. It codes for CASRIAGGYEQYF.

The chain employs TRBV25-1 and TRBJ2-1; D may be TRBD1 (5 bases). The CDR3 consists of 18 residues. The ends were cut back, 2 bases at V and 0 bases at J, with 17 bases in the middle. From germline, CDR1 is MGHDK and CDR2 SYGVNS. The CDR3 region is CASSERGVQISSYNEQFF. The DNA for the CDR3 is TGTGCCAGCAGTGAAAGGGGCGTGCAAATTAGCTCCTACAATGAGCAGTTCTTC.

Notes on this clone: Within the sample, other DNA sequences also encode this same CDR3. This chain links TRBV6-1 with TRBJ1-2, with TRBD1 as a possible D gene (5 bases). CDR1 is MNHNS and CDR2 is SASEGT in the germline V gene. Trimming stripped 2 bases from V and 8 bases from J, with 12 bases between. The CDR3 runs to 13 residues. CDR3 DNA: TGTGCCAGCAGTGAATCTGGGGCAGGAGGCTACACCTTC. It yields the protein CASSESGAGGYTF.

This chain links TRBV28 with TRBJ2-3; 11 positions match TRBD2. Germline assignment: CDR1 MDHEN and CDR2 SYDVKM. The ends lost 5 bases at V and 6 bases at J; junction bases unmatched: 4. The CDR3 runs 14 residues. The CDR3 sequence: CASSRRTSGDTQYF. CDR3 sequence (DNA): TGTGCCAGCAGTCGAAGGACTAGCGGGGATACGCAGTATTTT.

This clone was picked up one time. This sequence joins TRBV5-1 and TRBJ2-1; possible D gene TRBD2, 6 bases. The length of the CDR3 is 18 residues. CDR1 is SGHRS, CDR2 YFSETQ, per germline. Trimming removed 0 bases at V and 0 bases at J, with 16 bases between. CDR3 nucleotide sequence: TGCGCCAGCAGCTTGGAAGTCTTAGCGGTTAGCTCCTACAATGAGCAGTTCTTC. This gives the protein CASSLEVLAVSSYNEQFF.

This clone was observed a single time. This chain joins TRBV5-1 and TRBJ1-1; TRBD1 might be the D (6 bases). Germline loops: CDR1 SGHRS, CDR2 YFSETQ. The CDR3 length is 15 residues. V gave up 1 base and J gave up 4 bases, with 14 bases separating them. CDR3 protein: CASSLIGGGGTEAFF. DNA of the CDR3: TGCGCCAGCAGCTTGATTGGGGGAGGGGGCACTGAAGCTTTCTTT. The variable domain in full, completed from reference TRBV5-1 and TRBJ1-1, reads KAGVTQTPRYLIKTRGQQVTLSCSPISGHRSVSWYQQTPGQGLQFLFEYFSETQRNKGNFPGRFSGRQFSNSRSEMNVSTLELGDSALYLCASSLIGGGGTEAFFGQGTRLTVV.

J is TRBJ2-1 and V is TRBV19; TRBD2 matches at 12 bases. The V and J ends lost 3 bases and 6 bases, in that order; junction bases with no gene match: 9. From germline, CDR1 is LNHDA and CDR2 SQIVND (reference sequence). This CDR3 is 17 amino acids long. CDR3 loop: CASSIELAGGPGNEQFF. CDR3 nucleotides: TGTGCCAGTAGTATTGAGCTAGCGGGAGGGCCGGGCAATGAGCAGTTCTTC.

V and J are TRBV5-8 and TRBJ2-2; 9 bases match TRBD2. This CDR3 has 16 residues. Germline V gives CDR1 SGHTS, CDR2 YDEGEE. Trimming took 1 base from V and 5 from J; bases not matched to a gene: 6. The CDR3 bases are TGTGCCAGCAGCTTGTATCTAGCGGGACTAACCGGGGAGCTGTTTTTT. Translating gives CASSLYLAGLTGELFF.

The chain links TRBV7-9 to TRBJ1-3; the D is unclear. The CDR3 has 14 amino acids. CDR1 SEHNR and CDR2 FQNEAQ come from the germline V gene (reference sequence). The ends were cut back, 2 bases at V and 2 bases at J, with 7 bases in the middle. The CDR3 nucleotides are TGTGCCAGCAGCTTACGGGTTCCTGGAAACACCATATATTTT. Translation gives CASSLRVPGNTIYF.

The chain couples TRBV27 to TRBJ2-1; TRBD1 matches at 7 bases. The germline V gene has CDR1 MNHEY and CDR2 SMNVEV (reference sequence). V lost 5 bases and J lost 8; bases outside the gene matches: 12. The CDR3 loop spans 15 amino acids. For the CDR3, the DNA is TGTGCCAGCAGTCTTATTACAGGGGTTTGGGATGAGCAGTTCTTC. Protein: CASSLITGVWDEQFF.

This clone was seen a single time. The rearrangement joins TRBV4-1 to TRBJ1-1; D call uncertain. CDR3 size: 13 residues. V was trimmed by 1 base and J by 7 bases, leaving 10 bases between them. The germline V gene encodes CDR1 MGHRA and CDR2 YSYEKL. The CDR3 is CASSQGGGGEAFF. CDR3 in DNA: TGCGCCAGCAGCCAAGGAGGTGGCGGTGAAGCTTTCTTT.

V and J are TRBV30 and TRBJ2-1; possibly TRBD2 for D (5 bases). V was cut by 0 bases and J by 1 base, with 7 bases left in between. The CDR3 has 14 amino acids. The germline V gene has CDR1 GTSNPN and CDR2 SVGIG (reference sequence). The CDR3 loop reads CAWSVTRSYNEQFF. As DNA, the CDR3 is TGTGCCTGGAGTGTAACTAGATCCTACAATGAGCAGTTCTTC.

This chain joins TRBV11-2 and TRBJ2-1; weak D call: TRBD2 (6 bases). Germline CDR1 is SGHAT and CDR2 is FQNNGV. The CDR3 runs 15 residues. The V and J ends lost 4 bases and 0 bases respectively, with 10 bases between them. CDR3 nucleotides: TGTGCCAGCAGCTCCGTAGCGGTCTCCTACAATGAGCAGTTCTTC. This encodes CASSSVAVSYNEQFF.

This sequence joins TRBV9 and TRBJ2-5; 7 bases map to TRBD1. With V trimmed by 4 bases and J by 1 base, 7 bases remained unmatched. CDR1 SGDLS and CDR2 YYNGEE come from the germline V gene. The CDR3 spans 15 residues. The CDR3, as DNA: TGTGCCAGCAGCCAACTAGGGGGCTTCCAAGAGACCCAGTACTTC. Its protein is CASSQLGGFQETQYF.

The rearrangement joins TRBV28 to TRBJ1-1; D is unresolved. Trimming took off 9 bases at V and 0 bases at J, with 5 bases between the two ends. This CDR3 is 11 amino acids long. Germline CDR1 is MDHEN and CDR2 is SYDVKM. CDR3 amino acids: CASILNTEAFF. The DNA of the CDR3 is TGTGCCAGTATCCTGAACACTGAAGCTTTCTTT. The full variable domain, rest sourced from reference TRBV28 and TRBJ1-1, is DVKVTQSSRYLVKRTGEKVFLECVQDMDHENMFWYRQDPGLGLRLIYFSYDVKMKEKGDIPEGYSVSREKKERFSLILESASTNQTSMYLCASILNTEAFFGQGTRLTVV.

The chain carries TRBV2 and TRBJ1-1, with 9 nucleotides matching TRBD1. The CDR3 sequence is 14 residues long. Germline CDR1 reads SNHLY; CDR2 reads FYNNEI. J lost 6 bases, V lost 3 bases, and 5 bases had no gene match. In nucleotides, the CDR3 is TGTGCCAGCAGTGAGAGGACAGGGGCGTCTGAAGCTTTCTTT. Translation gives CASSERTGASEAFF.